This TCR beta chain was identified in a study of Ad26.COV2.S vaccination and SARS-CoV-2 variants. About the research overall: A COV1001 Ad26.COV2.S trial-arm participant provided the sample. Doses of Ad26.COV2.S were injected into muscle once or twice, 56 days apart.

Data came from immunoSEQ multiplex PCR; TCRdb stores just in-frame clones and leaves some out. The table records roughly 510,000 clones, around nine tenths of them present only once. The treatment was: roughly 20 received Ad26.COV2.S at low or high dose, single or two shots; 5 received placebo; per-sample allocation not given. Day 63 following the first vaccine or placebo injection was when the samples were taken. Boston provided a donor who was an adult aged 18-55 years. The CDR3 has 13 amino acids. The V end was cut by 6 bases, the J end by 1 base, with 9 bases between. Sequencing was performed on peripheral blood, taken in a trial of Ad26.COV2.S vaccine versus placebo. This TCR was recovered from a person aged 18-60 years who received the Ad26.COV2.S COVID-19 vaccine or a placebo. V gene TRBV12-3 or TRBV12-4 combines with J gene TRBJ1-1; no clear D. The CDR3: CASRPQSNTEAFF. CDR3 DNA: TGTGCCAGCAGGCCGCAATCGAACACTGAAGCTTTCTTT.